These T cell receptor beta chains were read from a single sample in a study of blood T cell repertoires in COVID-19. Only in-frame clones appear in the TCRdb table, and some are missing; sequencing was by immunoSEQ multiplex PCR. This table has about 140,000 clones, more than 75% appearing once. Sequenced input: PBMCs or T cells enriched from blood (not recorded which). Receptors were obtained from a man in his fifties or sixties who had recovered from COVID-19. The CDR3 runs from the conserved cysteine through the conserved F or W. The order of the fields is J gene, clone size, D gene, V gene, CDR3 protein, CDR3 DNA. A D gene is named only where the DNA matches it firmly. The listing skips clone size in some rows; elsewhere it reads once, few, many or a size class.

TRBJ1-2 . . TRBV2 CASRQDSKFYTF TGTGCCAGCAGACAGGACAGCAAGTTCTACACCTTC
TRBJ2-7 . TRBD2 TRBV6-1 CASSEQLAGGRSEQYF TGTGCCAGCAGTGAACAACTAGCGGGGGGGAGGTCCGAGCAGTACTTC
TRBJ2-7 . TRBD1 TRBV27 CASSSYTGQGAGEQYF TGTGCCAGCAGTTCCTACACGGGACAGGGGGCCGGCGAGCAGTACTTC
TRBJ1-5 . . TRBV12-3/TRBV12-4 CASSKTLNQPQHF TGTGCCAGCAGTAAGACTCTCAATCAGCCCCAGCATTTT
TRBJ2-2 once TRBD1 TRBV7-6 CASSLTGGGDTGELFF TGTGCCAGCAGCCTGACAGGGGGCGGCGACACCGGGGAGCTGTTTTTT
TRBJ2-3 . TRBD1 TRBV19 CASSLSGTGRTTDTQYF TGTGCCAGTAGTCTCTCCGGGACAGGGAGAACCACAGATACGCAGTATTTT
TRBJ2-3 . TRBD2 TRBV3-1/TRBV3-2 CASSRPPSGGAIKQYF TGTGCCAGCAGCCGACCTCCTAGCGGGGGGGCGATCAAGCAGTATTTT
TRBJ1-2 . . TRBV6-5 CATGGEGGVGELTF TGTGCCACGGGAGGGGAAGGAGGTGTCGGGGAGCTGACCTTC
TRBJ2-2 . . TRBV5-1 CASSLRAGDNTGELFF TGCGCCAGCAGCTTGAGGGCAGGGGATAACACCGGGGAGCTGTTTTTT
TRBJ2-2 . TRBD1 TRBV9 CASSAGQLPNTGELFF TGTGCCAGCAGCGCGGGACAGCTCCCCAACACCGGGGAGCTGTTTTTT
TRBJ1-5 . TRBD1 TRBV27 CASSLTGGHQPQHF TGTGCCAGCAGTCTAACAGGGGGCCATCAGCCCCAGCATTTT
TRBJ1-6 . . TRBV27 CASSLPGSPLHF TGTGCCAGCAGTTTACCGGGTTCACCCCTCCACTTT
TRBJ2-1 . TRBD2 TRBV24-1 CATSDYGGSYNEQFF TGTGCCACCAGTGATTACGGCGGGAGTTACAATGAGCAGTTCTTC
TRBJ2-1 . TRBD2 TRBV28 CASSPSRGVGYNEQFF TGTGCCAGCAGTCCCTCCCGGGGGGTGGGTTACAATGAGCAGTTCTTC
TRBJ2-1 . . TRBV11-3 CASSPEMSSYNEQFF TGTGCCAGCAGCCCTGAGATGAGCTCCTACAATGAGCAGTTCTTC
TRBJ2-1 . . TRBV5-1 CASRFGGPYNEQFF TGCGCCAGCAGATTCGGGGGTCCCTACAATGAGCAGTTCTTC
TRBJ1-5 . TRBD1 TRBV3-1/TRBV3-2 CASSSSGGRQPQHF TGTGCCAGCAGCTCCTCAGGGGGCCGGCAGCCCCAGCATTTT
TRBJ1-2 . TRBD1 TRBV6-5 CASSDRGNYGYTF TGTGCCAGCTCTGACAGGGGGAACTATGGCTACACCTTC
TRBJ1-5 . . TRBV28 CASRSRGGPRPQHF TGTGCCAGCAGGTCGAGGGGGGGGCCCCGGCCCCAGCATTTT
TRBJ2-7 . TRBD2 TRBV7-3 CASSLRLAGGYEQYF TGTGCCAGCAGCTTACGACTAGCGGGAGGCTACGAGCAGTACTTC
TRBJ2-2 . TRBD2 TRBV28 CASSLGLAGTGELFF TGTGCCAGCAGTCTAGGACTAGCGGGCACCGGGGAGCTGTTTTTT
TRBJ2-7 . TRBD1 TRBV28 CASSITGQGFSEQYF TGTGCCAGCAGTATCACGGGACAGGGGTTCTCCGAGCAGTACTTC
TRBJ2-2 . . TRBV27 CASSSPGGLKGGELFF TGTGCCAGCAGTTCCCCCGGGGGGCTTAAGGGCGGGGAGCTGTTTTTT
TRBJ1-6 . . TRBV9 CASSVGGYSYNSPLHF TGTGCCAGCAGCGTAGGGGGCTACTCCTATAATTCACCCCTCCACTTT
TRBJ1-1 . . TRBV27 CASSPRNRDRSEAFF TGTGCCAGCAGTCCCCGGAACAGGGATCGGTCTGAAGCTTTCTTT
TRBJ2-1 . TRBD2 TRBV4-2 CASSQGRGTSGRDEQFF TGTGCCAGCAGCCAAGGTCGGGGGACTAGCGGGAGGGATGAGCAGTTCTTC
TRBJ2-3 . . TRBV11-1 CASSSSLERTDTQYF TGTGCCAGCAGCTCTAGCTTGGAGAGGACAGATACGCAGTATTTT
TRBJ2-1 . TRBD2 TRBV27 CASSLLAVSSYNEQFF TGTGCCAGCAGTTTACTAGCGGTGAGCTCCTACAATGAGCAGTTCTTC
TRBJ2-7 . . TRBV10-3 CAISGYGATEQYF TGTGCCATCAGTGGATATGGGGCTACCGAGCAGTACTTC
TRBJ2-1 few . TRBV6-5 CASSPDRYNEQFF TGTGCCAGCAGCCCCGACAGGTACAATGAGCAGTTCTTC
TRBJ1-5 . . TRBV4-1 CASSQAWGQGQRRGNQPQHF TGCGCCAGCAGCCAAGCGTGGGGGCAGGGCCAAAGGCGGGGCAATCAGCCCCAGCATTTT
TRBJ2-3 . TRBD2 TRBV5-1 CASSLIGLAGGLTDTQYF TGCGCCAGCAGCCTGATTGGACTAGCGGGGGGCCTCACAGATACGCAGTATTTT
TRBJ2-1 . . TRBV19 CASSADRYNNEQFF TGTGCCAGTAGTGCCGACAGATATAACAATGAGCAGTTCTTC
TRBJ1-4 . TRBD1 TRBV9 CASSANTGGKATNEKLFF TGTGCCAGCAGCGCCAATACAGGGGGGAAGGCGACTAATGAAAAACTGTTTTTT
TRBJ1-2 . TRBD1 TRBV27 CASRGGPGQGDYGYTF TGTGCCAGCCGAGGGGGACCGGGACAGGGGGACTATGGCTACACCTTC
TRBJ1-5 . . TRBV6-5 CASSLPRGGFQPQHF TGTGCCAGCAGTCTCCCCAGGGGTGGGTTTCAGCCCCAGCATTTT
TRBJ2-3 . TRBD2 TRBV6-1 CASSEGTRRTSGRLNTQYF TGTGCCAGCAGTGAAGGGACACGGAGGACTAGCGGGAGACTAAATACGCAGTATTTT
TRBJ2-7 . TRBD2 TRBV5-4 CASSDPRGLRNEQYF TGTGCCAGCAGCGACCCTAGGGGACTACGCAACGAGCAGTACTTC
TRBJ1-2 . TRBD1 TRBV2 CASSDGRGNYGYTF TGTGCCAGCAGTGACGGCAGGGGGAACTATGGCTACACCTTC
TRBJ1-2 . TRBD1 TRBV2 CASVTLGQGVGGYTF TGTGCCAGCGTAACTTTGGGACAGGGGGTGGGTGGCTACACCTTC
TRBJ1-2 . . TRBV7-9 CASSFQGNNYGYTF TGTGCCAGCAGCTTCCAGGGGAATAACTATGGCTACACCTTC